This TCR beta chain was captured by sequencing in a study of T cell changes during pregnancy in multiple sclerosis. Trimming pared 6 bases from V and 4 bases from J, leaving 17 bases between. CDR1 is LGHNA and CDR2 is YSLEER in the germline V gene. The CDR3 contains 15 residues. TCRdb's table, derived via immunoSEQ multiplex PCR, lists solely in-frame clones and lacks some. The repertoire includes tens of thousands of clones, approximately 92% of them detected once, and 2% to 2.5% sits in the top ten. Sample: peripheral blood, taken after pregnancy. The chain uses TRBV4-3 and TRBJ2-3; D might be TRBD1 (5 bases). The receptor's source is a female donor with multiple sclerosis, enrolled in a pregnancy study. The CDR3 DNA sequence: TGCGCCAGCAGGCAAACCTTTACAGGTCCAGATACGCAGTATTTT. Its protein product is CASRQTFTGPDTQYF.